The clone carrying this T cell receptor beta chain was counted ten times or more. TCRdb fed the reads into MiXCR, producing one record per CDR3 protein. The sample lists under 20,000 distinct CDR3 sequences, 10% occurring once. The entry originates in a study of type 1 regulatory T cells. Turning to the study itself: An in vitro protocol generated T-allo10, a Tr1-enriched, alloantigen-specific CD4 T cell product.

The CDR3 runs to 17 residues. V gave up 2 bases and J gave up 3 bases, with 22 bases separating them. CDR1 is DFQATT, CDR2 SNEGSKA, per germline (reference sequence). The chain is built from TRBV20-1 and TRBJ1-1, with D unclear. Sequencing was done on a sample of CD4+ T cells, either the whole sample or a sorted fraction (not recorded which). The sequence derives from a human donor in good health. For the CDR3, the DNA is TGCAGTGCTAGACCAGATCTGCTAAGAAGAAGCTACACTGAAGCTTTCTTT. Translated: CSARPDLLRRSYTEAFF.